The 17 T cell receptor beta chains below were found in one sample sequenced in a study of Ad26.COV2.S vaccination and SARS-CoV-2 variants. The protocol was immunoSEQ multiplex PCR, while the TCRdb copy is restricted to in-frame clones and leaves out a portion. Of under 550,000 clones in the sample, 75% to 95% were seen once. The treatment was: 15 to 20 received Ad26.COV2.S at low or high dose, single or two shots; 5 received placebo; per-sample allocation not given. The samples date from day 63 after the first vaccine or placebo injection. Specimen: peripheral blood, collected in a trial of Ad26.COV2.S vaccine versus placebo. The receptor set was obtained from a person between 18 and 59 years old who received the Ad26.COV2.S COVID-19 vaccine or a placebo.

The CDR3, as DNA: TGTGCCAGCAGCCGGCAGGGGCAGGGTTTTCTGGTTGGAACTGAAGCTTTCTTT. As protein: CASSRQGQGFLVGTEAFF. The chain employs TRBV4-2 and TRBJ1-1, with D possibly matching TRBD1 (6 bases). Looked up from germline, CDR1 is LGHNA and CDR2 is YNFKEQ. The V and J ends lost 4 bases and 5 bases respectively, with 26 bases between them. This CDR3 is built from 18 residues.

DNA for the CDR3: TGTGCCAGCAGCTTGGGACAGGGGGAAATAGCGTTGTACTTC. It encodes CASSLGQGEIALYF. The J gene is TRBJ2-7, the V gene TRBV7-9, with 11 nucleotides matching TRBD1. The V segment lost 3 bases and the J segment 12 bases; nucleotides outside the gene matches: 10. In germline, CDR1 is SEHNR, CDR2 FQNEAQ (reference sequence). This CDR3 region has 14 residues.

The CDR3 nucleotides are TGTGCCTGGACAATAGGGGGCAACATTCAGTACTTC. Translating it yields CAWTIGGNIQYF. The gene calls are TRBV30 and TRBJ2-4, with 7 nucleotides matching TRBD1. The V gene's germline CDR1 is GTSNPN and CDR2 SVGIG (reference sequence). Trimming removed 4 bases from V and 7 bases from J; junction bases left unmatched: 4. The CDR3 has 12 amino acids.

The chain links TRBV5-4 to TRBJ2-7; 12 bases fit TRBD2. The germline CDR1 and CDR2 sequences are SGHNT and YYREEE (reference sequence). The CDR3 is 16 amino acids. V was clipped by 0 bases and J by 4 bases; unmatched bases: 5. The CDR3 DNA is TGTGCCAGCAGCTTGGGGACTAGCGGGAATTTATACGAGCAGTACTTC. Amino acid sequence: CASSLGTSGNLYEQYF.

The chain combines TRBV6-1 with TRBJ2-1, with 11 bases aligning to TRBD2. V shed 3 bases and J 15 bases; nucleotides not matched to a gene: 7. CDR1 is MNHNS and CDR2 is SASEGT in the germline V gene. The CDR3 is 13 residues long. The DNA of the CDR3 is TGTGCCAGCAGTGAGGTAGCGGGAGGGCCAATGTTCTTC. Translation gives CASSEVAGGPMFF.

The genes are TRBV15 and TRBJ2-1; D gene uncertain. Trimming left V 0 bases short and J 6 bases short, with 9 bases between. This CDR3 region has 14 residues. Germline CDR1 reads LNHNV; CDR2 reads YYDKDF (reference sequence). The CDR3 protein is CATSRDGVVNEQFF. CDR3 nucleotide sequence: TGTGCCACCAGCAGAGATGGGGTTGTCAATGAGCAGTTCTTC.

This clone has just one count. J is TRBJ2-7 and V is TRBV11-2, with D tentatively TRBD1 (5 bases). CDR3 length equals 15 residues. The germline CDR1 and CDR2 sequences are SGHAT and FQNNGV. V lost 1 base, J lost 6 bases, and 16 bases lay in between. In nucleotides, the CDR3 is TGTGCCAGCAGCTTAGTAGGGCAGGGATGGGTCGAGCAGTACTTC. This encodes CASSLVGQGWVEQYF.

The CDR3 protein is CSVVTGLSGYTF. CDR3 DNA sequence: TGCAGCGTTGTTACAGGACTGAGCGGCTACACCTTC. The rearrangement uses TRBV29-1 and TRBJ1-2; weak D call: TRBD1 (5 bases). The germline V gene has CDR1 SQVTM and CDR2 ANQGSEA. Trimming pared 4 bases from V and 8 bases from J, leaving 14 bases between. CDR3 length: 12 amino acids. Variable domain in full (rest from reference TRBV29-1 and TRBJ1-2): SAVISQKPSRDICQRGTSLTIQCQVDSQVTMMFWYRQQPGQSLTLIATANQGSEATYESGFVIDKFPISRPNLTFSTLTVSNMSPEDSSIYLCSVVTGLSGYTFGSGTRLTVV.

The chain couples TRBV6-5 to TRBJ1-6; no firm D call. CDR1 and CDR2 from the germline V gene are MNHEY and SVGAGI. The CDR3 extends over 14 amino acids. Trimming cost V 2 bases and J 1 base, with 3 bases left between them. The CDR3 is CASSYGSYNSPLHF. CDR3 nucleotide sequence: TGTGCCAGCAGTTACGGGTCCTATAATTCACCCCTCCACTTT.

V gene TRBV9 combines with J gene TRBJ2-1, with D possibly matching TRBD2 (5 bases). CDR3 length equals 16 residues. Trimming stripped 0 bases from V and 0 bases from J, with 10 bases between. Per germline, CDR1 SGDLS and CDR2 YYNGEE. CDR3 DNA: TGTGCCAGCAGCGTAGTACTTAGCGACTCCTACAATGAGCAGTTCTTC. Amino acid sequence: CASSVVLSDSYNEQFF.

The chain joins TRBV7-9 to TRBJ1-4; D remains ambiguous. Germline CDR1 and CDR2: SEHNR and FQNEAQ (reference sequence). The CDR3 runs 13 residues. Trimming took off 0 bases at V and 8 bases at J, with 7 bases between the two ends. The CDR3 is CASSLAPVEKLFF. For the CDR3, the DNA is TGTGCCAGCAGCTTAGCCCCTGTGGAAAAACTGTTTTTT.

The CDR3 here is CASSPGTVKVVNEQFF. The CDR3 coding sequence is TGTGCCAGCAGCCCCGGGACAGTCAAGGTGGTCAATGAGCAGTTCTTC. This rearrangement joins TRBV28 to TRBJ2-1; 7 bases agree with TRBD1. This CDR3 spans 16 amino acids. Trimming cost V 6 bases and J 6 bases; bases outside gene matches: 14. Germline V gene lookup returns CDR1 MDHEN and CDR2 SYDVKM.

The V gene is TRBV2, the J gene TRBJ2-3; the D is unclear. The CDR3 has 16 residues. Trimming took off 0 bases at V and 3 bases at J, with 13 bases between the two ends. Germline V gene sequence: CDR1 SNHLY, CDR2 FYNNEI. The CDR3 loop reads CASSEARGVGTDTQYF. The CDR3 coding sequence is TGTGCCAGCAGTGAAGCGCGTGGGGTTGGGACAGATACGCAGTATTTT.

V and J are TRBV7-6 and TRBJ1-6; D is unclear. CDR1 and CDR2 from the germline V gene are SGHVS and FNYEAQ. The CDR3 is made up of 16 amino acids. V shed 5 bases and J shed 7 bases, with 18 bases lying between them. As DNA, the CDR3 is TGTGCCAGCAGCGACAAGGTTGATGGACTAAATTCACCCCTCCACTTT. This sequence encodes CASSDKVDGLNSPLHF.

This clone appeared a few times. The chain carries TRBV7-2 and TRBJ1-2; D unclear. CDR1 SGHTA and CDR2 FQGNSA come from the germline V gene. CDR3 length equals 15 residues. V lost 1 base to trimming and J lost 1 base, with 10 bases between them. The CDR3 loop reads CASSLVAGVNYGYTF. In DNA form, the CDR3 reads TGTGCCAGCAGCTTAGTTGCGGGCGTTAACTATGGCTACACCTTC.

The chain links TRBV10-1 to TRBJ2-5; 7 bases map to TRBD1. Germline-derived CDR1 and CDR2 are WNHNN and SYGVQD (reference sequence). Germline trimming cut 2 bases from V and 2 bases from J; bases unmatched to any gene: 2. This CDR3 has 14 residues. CDR3 in amino acids: CASSEGQVQETQYF. In DNA, the CDR3 is TGCGCCAGCAGTGAGGGACAGGTTCAAGAGACCCAGTACTTC.

This rearrangement joins TRBV5-1 to TRBJ2-7; D possibly uses TRBD1 or TRBD2 (5 bases each). V lost 5 bases and J lost 3, with 15 bases in between. Germline assignment: CDR1 SGHRS and CDR2 YFSETQ. The CDR3 spans 14 residues. The DNA of the CDR3 is TGCGCCAGCAGGATCGGGGCCCAAAACTACGAGCAGTACTTC. It is translated as CASRIGAQNYEQYF.